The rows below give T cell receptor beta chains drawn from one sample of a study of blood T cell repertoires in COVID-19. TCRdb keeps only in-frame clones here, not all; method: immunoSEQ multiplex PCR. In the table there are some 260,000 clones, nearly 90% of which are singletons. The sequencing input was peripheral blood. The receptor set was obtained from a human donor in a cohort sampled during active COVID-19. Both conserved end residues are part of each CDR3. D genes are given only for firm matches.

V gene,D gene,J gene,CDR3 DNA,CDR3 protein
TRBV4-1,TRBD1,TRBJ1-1,TGCGCCAGCAGCCCGCAGACAGGGACGGGTAGGAGCACTGAAGCTTTCTTT,CASSPQTGTGRSTEAFF
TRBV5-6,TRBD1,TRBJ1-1,TGTGCCAGCAGCTTCCCCTATGACAGGGAAGGATTGCGAGCTTTCTTT,CASSFPYDREGLRAFF
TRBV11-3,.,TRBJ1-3,TGTGCCAGCAGTAAGGACAGTGGAAACACCATATATTTT,CASSKDSGNTIYF
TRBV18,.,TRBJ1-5,TGTGCCAGCTCACCAGGGGCAGGTGATCAGCCCCAGCATTTT,CASSPGAGDQPQHF
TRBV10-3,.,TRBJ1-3,TGTGCCATCAGTGGAGGGCTAGGAAACACCATATATTTT,CAISGGLGNTIYF
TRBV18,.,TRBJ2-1,TGTGCCAGCTCACCATTCCGGGACTACAATGAGCAGTTCTTC,CASSPFRDYNEQFF
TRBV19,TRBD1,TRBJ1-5,TGTGCCAGTAGTATTTCCTCCCAGACAGGGTGGGATCAGCCCCAGCATTTT,CASSISSQTGWDQPQHF
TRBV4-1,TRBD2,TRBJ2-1,TGCGCCAGCAGCCAATCCTGGCTTAGCGGGAGCCACCTCAATGAGCAGTTCTTC,CASSQSWLSGSHLNEQFF
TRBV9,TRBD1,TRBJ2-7,TGTGCCAGCAGCTCCCCGGGACAGGGATCCTACGAGCAGTACTTC,CASSSPGQGSYEQYF
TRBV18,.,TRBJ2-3,TGTGCCAGCTCACCCGTCCTCGGCACAGATACGCAGTATTTT,CASSPVLGTDTQYF
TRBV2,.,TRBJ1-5,TGTGCCAGCAGTGAATTCTATCAGCCCCAGCATTTT,CASSEFYQPQHF
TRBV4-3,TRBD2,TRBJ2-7,TGCGCCAGCAGCCCGGGGACTAGCGGGGCCTACGAGCAGTACTTC,CASSPGTSGAYEQYF
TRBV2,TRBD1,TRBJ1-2,TGTGCCACGCAAGGACAGGGGGTTGGCTATGGCTACACCTTC,CATQGQGVGYGYTF
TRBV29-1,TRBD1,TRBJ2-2,TGCAGCGTTGGTCCAGGGGGTTCGGCCGGGGAGCTGTTTTTT,CSVGPGGSAGELFF
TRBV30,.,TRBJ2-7,TGTGCCTGGAGTGTAGAGAGGAGCCTCGAGCAGTACTTC,CAWSVERSLEQYF
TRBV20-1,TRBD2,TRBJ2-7,TGCAGTGCTAGTATCAGTGAGCGGGGCTACGAGCAGTACTTC,CSASISERGYEQYF
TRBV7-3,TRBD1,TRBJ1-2,TGTGCCAGCAGCTTAAATCCGGGACAGGGGGCCTTAGGCTACACCTTC,CASSLNPGQGALGYTF
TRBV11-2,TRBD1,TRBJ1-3,TGTGCCAGCAGCCCGGGACAGTTCGGCGGAAACACCATATATTTT,CASSPGQFGGNTIYF
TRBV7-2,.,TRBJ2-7,TGTGCCAGCAGCTCGCTCCGGGCCTACGAGCAGTACTTC,CASSSLRAYEQYF
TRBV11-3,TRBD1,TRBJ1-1,TGTGCCAGCAGCTTAGGTGGGACAGCTTCCACTGAAGCTTTCTTT,CASSLGGTASTEAFF
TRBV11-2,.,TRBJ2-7,TGTGCCAGCAGCCCATGGGGGGTCACCGACAGGGACCACGAGCAGTACTTC,CASSPWGVTDRDHEQYF
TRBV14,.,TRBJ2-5,TGTGCCAGCAGCACTCCCGGGGCAGGACAGCTTTTCCAAGAGACCCAGTACTTC,CASSTPGAGQLFQETQYF
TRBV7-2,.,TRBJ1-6,TGTGCCAGCAGCTTAGGGTTGCAGGGGCTTTCCTATAATTCACCCCTCCACTTT,CASSLGLQGLSYNSPLHF
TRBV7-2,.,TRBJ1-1,TGTGCCAGCGACCCGGGGAGGACTGAAGCTTTCTTT,CASDPGRTEAFF
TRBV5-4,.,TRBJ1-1,TGTGCCAGCAGCATCAGGAACACTGAAGCTTTCTTT,CASSIRNTEAFF